The T cell receptor beta chain under discussion was sequenced for a study of CD8+ T cells in alopecia areata. This CDR3 has 14 amino acids. The ends lost 3 bases at V and 3 bases at J; junction bases unmatched: 3. CDR1 SNHLY and CDR2 FYNNEI come from the germline V gene. Notes on this clone: Its antigen is unknown.

Study outcomes and limitations: Sequences from scalp samples also cover resident alphabeta T cells of normal skin.

Reverse transcribed after extraction, RNA yielded cDNA as the sequencing template. The repertoire was sequenced with immunoSEQ multiplex PCR; TCRdb's copy has only in-frame clones and lacks some. The sample has about 150,000 clones; around 47% are singletons. The TCR was taken from a human donor with alopecia areata. The chain employs TRBV2 and TRBJ2-7; 9 bases agree with TRBD1. Sequenced input: CD4+ T cells sorted from blood. The CDR3 sequence: CASSEQTGGYEQYF. CDR3 DNA sequence: TGTGCCAGCAGTGAGCAGACAGGGGGCTACGAGCAGTACTTC.